What follows is one T cell receptor (beta chain) and its context. The same CDR3 arises from other DNA sequences in this sample as well. This specimen comes from a study of blood T cell repertoires in COVID-19. J was trimmed by 0 bases and V by 3 bases; bases with no gene match: 1. The CDR3 totals 15 residues. Germline V gene data show CDR1 as KGHSH and CDR2 as LQKENI. Profiled with immunoSEQ multiplex PCR; TCRdb holds only in-frame clones, not every one. The sample has over 250,000 clones, over 80% seen once. The sequenced material came from PBMCs or T cells enriched from blood (not recorded which). V gene TRBV18 combines with J gene TRBJ2-3, with 9 bases that match TRBD2. This TCR was sampled from a woman aged 18-29 years who had recovered from COVID-19. The CDR3 DNA sequence: TGTGCCAGCTCACCCCTAGCGGGAAGCACAGATACGCAGTATTTT. Its protein is CASSPLAGSTDTQYF.